The 18 T cell receptor beta chains in this list originate from one sample, sequenced in a study of response to subunit inactivated influenza vaccine. Via MiXCR, TCRdb re-called the RT-PCR reads, giving one row per CDR3 protein. The table lists hundreds of thousands of distinct CDR3 sequences, 7.6% of them singletons. The material sequenced was PBMCs from blood, taken roughly 24 months after vaccination. The receptors originated from a man aged 50 to 75 who received an inactivated influenza vaccine.

This clonotype was observed many times. V gene TRBV10-3 combines with J gene TRBJ2-1; possibly TRBD2 for D (5 bases). The CDR3 contains 12 residues. V lost 4 bases and J lost 5, with 6 bases in between. Germline V gene lookup returns CDR1 ENHRY and CDR2 SYGVKD. CDR3 nucleotide sequence: TGTGCCATCAGTGTCGGGAACAATGAGCAGTTCTTC. This gives the protein CAISVGNNEQFF.

This chain joins TRBV2 and TRBJ1-5; D unresolved. CDR1 and CDR2 (germline): SNHLY, FYNNEI. The V gene lost 1 base and the J gene lost 0 bases, with 7 bases spanning the gap. This CDR3 contains 15 residues. CDR3 sequence (DNA): TGTGCCAGCAGTGAAGGACCAGCTAGCAATCAGCCCCAGCATTTT. Translating it yields CASSEGPASNQPQHF.

V usage is TRBV18 and J usage is TRBJ2-7, with D unclear. V lost 6 bases to trimming and J lost 6 bases, with 15 bases between them. The CDR3 extends over 13 amino acids. Germline CDR1 KGHSH, CDR2 LQKENI. The CDR3 nucleotides read TGTGCCAGCTCCCCCGGGTCTAGTATCGAGCAGTACTTC. This gives the protein CASSPGSSIEQYF.

This clonotype was detected ten times or more. This sequence joins TRBV2 and TRBJ2-2, with a possible D match to TRBD1 (5 bases). This CDR3 is built from 13 residues. Germline V gene data show CDR1 as SNHLY and CDR2 as FYNNEI. The germline V and J ends were trimmed by 7 bases and 7 bases, with 13 bases remaining between them. The CDR3 nucleotides read TGTGCCAGCACCAGGGAAAGAGGCGGGGAGCTGTTTTTT. It is translated as CASTRERGGELFF.

Ten or more counts support this clonotype. The chain carries TRBV20-1 and TRBJ1-2; D call uncertain. Germline CDR1 reads DFQATT; CDR2 reads SNEGSKA (reference sequence). The CDR3 consists of 15 residues. V dropped 6 bases and J dropped 0 bases, with 17 bases sitting between them. Here the CDR3 reads CSALAGPWANYGYTF. CDR3 DNA: TGCAGTGCCCTGGCAGGACCCTGGGCTAACTATGGCTACACCTTC.

This clonotype was picked up a small number of times. The V gene is TRBV19, the J gene TRBJ2-5, with a possible D match to TRBD1 (6 bases). The CDR3 length is 15 residues. Germline lookup yields CDR1 LNHDA and CDR2 SQIVND (reference sequence). Deletions cut 7 bases from V and 2 bases from J, with 17 bases between. DNA of the CDR3: TGTGCCAGTAAACCCCTGGGGGCTGGGCAAGAGACCCAGTACTTC. This encodes CASKPLGAGQETQYF.

This clonotype was detected only a few times. The chain combines TRBV6-1 with TRBJ2-3; 7 bases align to TRBD2. This CDR3 is built from 15 residues. Trimming cost V 2 bases and J 4 bases; bases outside gene matches: 6. CDR1 is MNHNS, CDR2 SASEGT, per germline. The CDR3 nucleotides are TGTGCCAGCAGTGAAAGGAGCGGGACTCCAGATACGCAGTATTTT. Translation gives CASSERSGTPDTQYF.

As for this clonotype: One end of the junction fails to match germline, which may point to a read error. The V call is TRBV29-1, the J call TRBJ2-3, with TRBD1 identical over 9 bases. This CDR3 comprises 13 residues. From germline, CDR1 is SQVTM and CDR2 ANQGSEA. CDR3 nucleotide sequence: TGCTGCGTTGGGGGACAGGGAGGAGATACGCAGTATTTT. Residues: CCVGGQGGDTQYF.

This clonotype was seen more than once but under ten times. This chain uses TRBV5-1 with TRBJ1-2; 7 bases map to TRBD1. The CDR3 length is 15 residues. Germline assignment: CDR1 SGHRS and CDR2 YFSETQ. Losses at the gene ends were 4 bases for V and 0 bases for J; bases not matched to a gene: 6. The DNA of the CDR3 is TGCGCCAGCAGCCGGGAGGGACAGACTAACTATGGCTACACCTTC. It codes for CASSREGQTNYGYTF.

This clonotype was observed a few times. V is TRBV28 and J is TRBJ1-5; possible D gene TRBD1, 5 bases. There are 16 residues in the CDR3. Between the trimmed V and J ends, which lost 1 base and 4 bases, there was a span of 14 bases. Germline CDR1 MDHEN, CDR2 SYDVKM. The CDR3 here is CASSLLGRVENQPQHF. The CDR3, as DNA: TGTGCCAGCAGTTTATTAGGCAGGGTGGAGAATCAGCCCCAGCATTTT.

The chain couples TRBV4-3 to TRBJ1-5; D gene unclear. V dropped 0 bases and J dropped 6 bases, with 6 bases sitting between them. Per the germline V gene, CDR1 is LGHNA and CDR2 is YSLEER. This CDR3 is 13 amino acids long. CDR3 sequence: CASSQDRFQPQHF. As DNA, the CDR3 is TGCGCCAGCAGCCAAGACCGCTTTCAGCCCCAGCATTTT.

This chain connects TRBV12-3 or TRBV12-4 to TRBJ2-7, with D unclear. The CDR3 covers 11 residues. The V end lost 4 bases, the J end lost 11 bases, and 12 bases lay between the germline ends. The CDR3 coding sequence is TGTGCCAGCAGTTCCGGGCCCTGGGAGTACTTC. Translation: CASSSGPWEYF.

The table lists this clonotype with a few counts. This chain links TRBV1 with TRBJ2-1. TRBV1 is shown as a pseudogene. The CDR3 runs to 11 residues. Here the CDR3 reads CTSSPRYEQFF. DNA for the CDR3: TGCACCAGCAGCCCTAGGTATGAGCAGTTCTTC.

This sequence joins TRBV12-3 or TRBV12-4 and TRBJ1-5; D ambiguous. V was cut by 3 bases and J by 7 bases, with 10 bases left in between. There are 13 residues in the CDR3. CDR3 coding DNA: TGTGCCAGCAGTTTGGGCGAAGGCCAGCCCCAGCATTTT. It translates to CASSLGEGQPQHF.

This clonotype was recorded a few times. This rearrangement joins TRBV4-3 to TRBJ2-7; tentative D call: TRBD2 (6 bases). V was clipped by 0 bases and J by 7 bases, with 19 bases between them. CDR1 is LGHNA and CDR2 is YSLEER in the germline V gene. CDR3 length: 16 residues. CDR3 coding DNA: TGCGCCAGCAGCCAAGATTTAGCAGGAAGGGGAGGAGAGCAGTACTTC. Translating gives CASSQDLAGRGGEQYF.

In its sample, this clonotype was seen a few times. The genes are TRBV7-2 and TRBJ2-1, with D uncertain. The CDR3 totals 13 residues. Germline CDR1 SGHTA, CDR2 FQGNSA. Trimming removed 0 bases from V and 6 bases from J, with 6 bases in between. The CDR3 region is CASSLARVNEQFF. CDR3 sequence (DNA): TGTGCCAGCAGCTTAGCTAGGGTCAATGAGCAGTTCTTC.

The sample holds many counts of this clonotype. The genes are TRBV28 and TRBJ1-5; 7 bases match TRBD1. With 6 bases clipped from V and 4 bases from J, the junction kept 9 bases outside the gene matches. Germline V gene sequence: CDR1 MDHEN, CDR2 SYDVKM. The CDR3 has 15 residues. DNA for the CDR3: TGTGCCAGCAGAAGAAGGACAGGTCTGAATCAGCCCCAGCATTTT. Translated: CASRRRTGLNQPQHF. Drawing the rest from reference TRBV28 and TRBJ1-5, the complete variable domain is DVKVTQSSRYLVKRTGEKVFLECVQDMDHENMFWYRQDPGLGLRLIYFSYDVKMKEKGDIPEGYSVSREKKERFSLILESASTNQTSMYLCASRRRTGLNQPQHFGDGTRLSIL.

This clonotype has a count of ten or more. The genes are TRBV7-2 and TRBJ2-7; 12 positions match TRBD2. There are 15 residues in the CDR3. Germline CDR1 SGHTA, CDR2 FQGNSA. The trim removed 6 bases at V and 5 bases at J, leaving 8 bases unmatched. The CDR3 coding sequence is TGTGCCAGCAGAACACTAGCGGGAGGAACCCACGAGCAGTACTTC. As protein: CASRTLAGGTHEQYF.